The 10 T cell receptor beta chains presented below share a single source sample, sequenced in a study of blood T cell repertoires in COVID-19. The protocol was immunoSEQ multiplex PCR, while the TCRdb copy is restricted to in-frame clones and leaves out a portion. The sample has 250,000 to 300,000 clones; about 89% are singletons. Sequencing was done on a sample of peripheral blood. All receptors come from a man in his forties with acute or convalescent COVID-19.

This chain connects TRBV7-9 to TRBJ2-2, with TRBD1 matching 7 bases. This CDR3 region has 15 residues. V trimming: 5 bases; J trimming: 1 base; junction bases outside the gene matches: 4. Per germline, CDR1 SEHNR and CDR2 FQNEAQ (reference sequence). CDR3 loop: CASSQGQMNTGELFF. CDR3 nucleotides: TGTGCCAGCAGCCAGGGACAGATGAACACCGGGGAGCTGTTTTTT. The variable domain in full, with the rest retrieved from reference TRBV7-9 and TRBJ2-2, is DTGVSQNPRHKITKRGQNVTFRCDPISEHNRLYWYRQTLGQGPEFLTYFQNEAQLEKSRLLSDRFSAERPKGSFSTLEIQRTEQGDSAMYLCASSQGQMNTGELFFGEGSRLTVL.

The sample holds one count of this clone. The chain uses TRBV24-1 and TRBJ1-2; TRBD1 matches at 7 bases. Per germline, CDR1 KGHDR and CDR2 SFDVKD. CDR3 length equals 15 residues. V lost 4 bases and J lost 7; bases outside the gene matches: 11. The CDR3 protein is CATSDPTGRVSGYTF. The CDR3 bases are TGTGCCACCAGTGACCCGACAGGGCGGGTCTCTGGCTACACCTTC.

The chain employs TRBV5-6 and TRBJ1-6, with 7 bases lining up with TRBD1. Germline loops: CDR1 SGHDT, CDR2 YYEEEE. The CDR3 consists of 14 residues. V dropped 5 bases and J dropped 10; count of bases not matched to a gene: 9. DNA of the CDR3: TGTGCCAGCAGTGTACAGGGGAGCAACTCACCCCTCCACTTT. Its translation is CASSVQGSNSPLHF.

This clone turned up a few times. CDR3 amino acids: CASSLWQAHDTEAFF. In DNA form, the CDR3 reads TGTGCCAGCAGCTTATGGCAGGCCCATGACACTGAAGCTTTCTTT. The V and J genes are TRBV7-8 and TRBJ1-1; D call uncertain. CDR3 length: 15 amino acids. The ends were cut back, 2 bases at V and 3 bases at J, with 13 bases in the middle. The germline V gene has CDR1 SGHVS and CDR2 FQNEAQ. The entire variable domain, with the rest obtained from reference TRBV7-8 and TRBJ1-1, is as follows: GAGVSQSPRYKVAKRGQDVALRCDPISGHVSLFWYQQALGQGPEFLTYFQNEAQLDKSGLPSDRFFAERPEGSVSTLKIQRTQQEDSAVYLCASSLWQAHDTEAFFGQGTRLTVV.

The V gene is TRBV5-5, the J gene TRBJ1-2; TRBD1 might be the D (5 bases). Germline loops: CDR1 SGHKS, CDR2 YYEKEE (reference sequence). Between the trimmed V and J ends, which lost 5 bases and 3 bases, there was a span of 20 bases. The CDR3 is 16 amino acids. CDR3 sequence reads: CASSSGPRGSDYGYTF. In DNA form, the CDR3 reads TGTGCCAGCAGTTCAGGACCCCGGGGGTCAGACTATGGCTACACCTTC.

The rearrangement links TRBV7-3 to TRBJ1-1; D may be TRBD1 (6 bases). This CDR3 spans 14 amino acids. Trimming pared 5 bases from V and 4 bases from J, leaving 14 bases between. CDR1 is SGHTA, CDR2 FQGTGA, per germline. The CDR3 region has the DNA TGTGCCAGCAGCCTCACAGGGTCGGGCACTGAAGCTTTCTTT. The encoded protein is CASSLTGSGTEAFF.

The chain employs TRBV6-6 and TRBJ2-1; 13 bases match TRBD2. V lost 5 bases, J lost 5 bases, and 6 bases stayed unmatched. Germline V gene sequence: CDR1 MNHNY, CDR2 SVGAGI (reference sequence). This CDR3 region has 16 residues. The CDR3 sequence is CASSHRTSGGHNEQFF. The CDR3 nucleotides are TGTGCCAGCAGTCATAGGACTAGCGGGGGCCACAATGAGCAGTTCTTC.

This clone was recorded a few times. The chain joins TRBV18 to TRBJ2-2; the D is unclear. Germline V gene lookup returns CDR1 KGHSH and CDR2 LQKENI. The CDR3 runs 15 residues. The V end was cut by 5 bases, the J end by 5 bases, with 15 bases between. DNA for the CDR3: TGTGCCAGCTCATCCTCACCTACAGCTACCGGGGAGCTGTTTTTT. As protein: CASSSSPTATGELFF.

The chain carries TRBV5-1 and TRBJ2-7; possibly TRBD1 for D (6 bases). Trimming removed 2 bases from V and 5 bases from J, with 8 bases in between. Germline V gives CDR1 SGHRS, CDR2 YFSETQ. The CDR3 runs to 12 residues. CDR3: CASSFRGHEQYF. CDR3 bases: TGCGCCAGCAGCTTCAGGGGCCACGAGCAGTACTTC.

The chain is built from TRBV5-6 and TRBJ1-6; 11 bases map to TRBD1. In germline, CDR1 is SGHDT, CDR2 YYEEEE. This CDR3 spans 14 amino acids. V was clipped by 0 bases and J by 14 bases; unmatched bases: 4. The CDR3 sequence is CASSLGDRGESLHF. The CDR3 nucleotides read TGTGCCAGCAGCTTGGGGGACAGGGGGGAATCCCTCCACTTT.